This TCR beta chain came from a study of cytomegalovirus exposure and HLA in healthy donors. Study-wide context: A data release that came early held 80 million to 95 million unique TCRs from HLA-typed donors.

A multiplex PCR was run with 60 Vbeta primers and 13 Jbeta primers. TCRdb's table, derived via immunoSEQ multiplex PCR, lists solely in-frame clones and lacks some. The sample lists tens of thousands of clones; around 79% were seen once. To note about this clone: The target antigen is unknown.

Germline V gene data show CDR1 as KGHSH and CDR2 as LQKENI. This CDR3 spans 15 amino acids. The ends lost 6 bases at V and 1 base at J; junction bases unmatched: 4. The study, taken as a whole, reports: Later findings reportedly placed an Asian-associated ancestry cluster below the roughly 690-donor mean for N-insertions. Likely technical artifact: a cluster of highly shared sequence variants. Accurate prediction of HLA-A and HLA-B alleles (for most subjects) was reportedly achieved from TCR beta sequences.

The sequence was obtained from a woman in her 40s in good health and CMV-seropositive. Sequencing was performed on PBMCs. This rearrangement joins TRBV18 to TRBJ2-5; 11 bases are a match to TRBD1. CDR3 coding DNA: TGTGCCAGCTCGACCGGGACAGGGGGCCAAGAGACCCAGTACTTC. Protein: CASSTGTGGQETQYF.